This TCR beta chain was captured in a study of cytomegalovirus exposure and HLA in healthy donors. Broader study findings: Among TCR beta chains, those listed as cytomegalovirus-associated numbered over 150. Generally TCR sequences proved uncommon, though certain public TCRs appeared in numerous donors. In vitro confirmation showed a few CMV-associated chains to be CMV antigen specific. With high specificity and sensitivity, the classifier reportedly diagnosed cytomegalovirus status.

Turning to this clone: Its antigen remains unknown.

The CDR3 length is 16 residues. With 4 bases clipped from V and 4 bases from J, the junction kept 13 bases outside the gene matches. Germline CDR1 is SGHRS and CDR2 is YFSETQ. Profiled with immunoSEQ multiplex PCR; TCRdb holds only in-frame clones, not every one. In the table there are 200,000 or so clones, 70% to 90% of which are singletons. Sequencing was carried out using PBMCs. The V gene is TRBV5-1, the J gene TRBJ1-2; 7 nucleotides match TRBD1. This sequence was found in a woman aged 18-30 years in good health and CMV-seronegative. The CDR3 coding sequence is TGCGCCAGCAGCGGATTCGGGACAGTGGATGGCTATGGCTACACCTTC. It translates to CASSGFGTVDGYGYTF.